These 6 T cell receptor beta chains came from one sample sequenced in a study of OX40 agonist ivuxolimab in advanced cancers. The method was immunoSEQ multiplex PCR; TCRdb's version includes in-frame clones alone and lacks a portion of them. Among 60,000 to 75,000 clones listed, about 85% were seen once. The sequencing used CD4+ or CD8+ T cells sorted from blood, collected in a trial of the OX40 agonist ivuxolimab. Receptor source: an adult with an advanced solid tumor such as melanoma, head and neck, liver or kidney cancer.

V gene TRBV27 combines with J gene TRBJ2-7; D is uncertain. Trimming removed 5 bases from V and 5 bases from J, with 7 bases in between. In germline, CDR1 is MNHEY, CDR2 SMNVEV (reference sequence). This CDR3 has 11 amino acids. Written as DNA, the CDR3 is TGTGCCAGCAGTGTTGGGCACGAGCAGTACTTC. Encoded protein: CASSVGHEQYF.

The J gene is TRBJ1-3, the V gene TRBV18; 9 bases line up with TRBD1. The CDR3 runs 18 residues. Germline-derived CDR1 and CDR2 are KGHSH and LQKENI. Trimming took 6 bases from V and 2 from J; bases not matched to a gene: 14. CDR3 residues: CASSSRTGAGTTGNTIYF. The CDR3 DNA is TGTGCCAGCTCGAGCAGGACAGGGGCCGGGACGACTGGAAACACCATATATTTT.

The chain uses TRBV6-4 and TRBJ2-7; D gene ambiguous. Germline CDR1 is MRHNA and CDR2 is SNTAGT. Trimming removed 8 bases at V and 12 bases at J, with 11 bases between. The CDR3 runs to 9 residues. In DNA form, the CDR3 reads TGTGCCAGCGGTCGGCGCCGGTACTTC. Amino acid sequence: CASGRRRYF.

This chain uses TRBV10-3 with TRBJ2-5, with TRBD1 identical over 9 bases. This CDR3 is built from 13 residues. Germline V gives CDR1 ENHRY, CDR2 SYGVKD. Trimming cost V 7 bases and J 6 bases; bases outside gene matches: 6. The CDR3 sequence is CAITPGQGQTQYF. The CDR3 DNA reads as TGTGCCATCACTCCGGGACAGGGACAGACCCAGTACTTC.

This chain joins TRBV15 and TRBJ1-2, with 9 bases fitting TRBD1. Looked up from germline, CDR1 is LNHNV and CDR2 is YYDKDF (reference sequence). V gave up 1 base and J gave up 6 bases; unmatched junction bases: 6. There are 15 residues in the CDR3. CDR3 region: CATSRVSDRGNGYTF. The DNA for the CDR3 is TGTGCCACCAGCAGAGTTTCCGACAGGGGGAATGGCTACACCTTC.

The chain links TRBV7-2 to TRBJ2-2, with 7 positions matching TRBD2. Trimming took 1 base from V and 1 from J; bases not matched to a gene: 0. Germline CDR1 is SGHTA and CDR2 is FQGNSA. This CDR3 region has 15 residues. Here the CDR3 reads CASSLGGGNTGELFF. The CDR3 region has the DNA TGTGCCAGCAGCTTAGGCGGGGGGAACACCGGGGAGCTGTTTTTT.